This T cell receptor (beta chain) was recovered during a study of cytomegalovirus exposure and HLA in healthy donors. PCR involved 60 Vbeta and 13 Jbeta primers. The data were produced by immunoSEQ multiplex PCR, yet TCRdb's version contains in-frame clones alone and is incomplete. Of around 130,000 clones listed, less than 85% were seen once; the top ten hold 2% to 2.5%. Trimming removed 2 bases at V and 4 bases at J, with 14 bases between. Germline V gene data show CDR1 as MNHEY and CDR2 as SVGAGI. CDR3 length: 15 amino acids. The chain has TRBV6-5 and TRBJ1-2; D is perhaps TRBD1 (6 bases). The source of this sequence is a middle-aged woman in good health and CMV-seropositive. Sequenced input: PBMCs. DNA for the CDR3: TGTGCCAGCAGTTACGAGCAGGGGAATACCTATGGCTACACCTTC. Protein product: CASSYEQGNTYGYTF.